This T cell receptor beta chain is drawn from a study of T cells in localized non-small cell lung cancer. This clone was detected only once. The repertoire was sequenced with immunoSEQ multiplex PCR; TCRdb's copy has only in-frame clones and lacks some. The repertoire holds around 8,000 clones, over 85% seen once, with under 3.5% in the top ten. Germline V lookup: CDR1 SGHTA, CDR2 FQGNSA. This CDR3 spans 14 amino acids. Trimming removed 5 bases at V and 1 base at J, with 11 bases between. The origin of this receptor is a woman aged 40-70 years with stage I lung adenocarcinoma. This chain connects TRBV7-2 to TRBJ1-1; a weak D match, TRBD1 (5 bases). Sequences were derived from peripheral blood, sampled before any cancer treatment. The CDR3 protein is CASSPSGGNTEAFF. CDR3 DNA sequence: TGTGCCAGCAGCCCTAGCGGGGGGAACACTGAAGCTTTCTTT.